This T cell receptor (beta chain) comes out of a study of blood T cell repertoires in COVID-19. Background on the study: Nucleic acid was either cDNA or gDNA, and it came from T cells, B-cell-depleted T cells, or PBMCs.

In the study's own analysis: Counts of nucleated cells, estimated from reference gene primer amplification, were obtained. TCRdb keeps only in-frame clones here, not all; method: immunoSEQ multiplex PCR. That table is the source of V, J and clone size, and D and trimming were worked out from the DNA. The table has 54,000 or so clones, roughly 80% seen once. V lost 1 base, J lost 2 bases, and 4 bases lay in between. The CDR3 is 13 amino acids. Germline CDR1 MGHRA, CDR2 YSYEKL. This sequence originates from a woman aged 60-75 years with acute or convalescent COVID-19. The chain has TRBV4-1 and TRBJ2-3; D is uncertain. The source material was peripheral blood. The CDR3 region is CASSQGHTDTQYF. The CDR3 DNA reads as TGCGCCAGCAGCCAAGGACACACAGATACGCAGTATTTT.